Following are 10 T cell receptor beta chains from one sample sequenced in a study of identical twins. From the 5' RACE reads, TCRdb called clonotypes with MiXCR, one entry per CDR3 protein. Of around 1.7 million distinct CDR3 sequences in the sample, around 33% were seen once. Sequencing input: cord blood. Receptors originate from a newborn girl in good health.

This rearrangement joins TRBV7-2 to TRBJ2-4; D not certain. Per the germline V gene, CDR1 is SGHTA and CDR2 is FQGNSA. V lost 1 base and J 6 bases, leaving 13 bases between the germline ends. This CDR3 is built from 15 residues. CDR3 region: CASSLVEVAVNIQYF. The CDR3 nucleotides read TGTGCCAGCAGCTTAGTAGAGGTGGCGGTAAACATTCAGTACTTC.

This clonotype has just a few counts. V is TRBV20-1 and J is TRBJ2-3; 11 positions agree with TRBD2. V dropped 6 bases and J dropped 2; count of bases not matched to a gene: 4. Germline values: CDR1 DFQATT, CDR2 SNEGSKA (reference sequence). The CDR3 sequence is 14 residues long. CDR3 region: CSALLAGATDTQYF. The CDR3 bases are TGCAGTGCCCTACTAGCGGGGGCCACAGATACGCAGTATTTT.

This clonotype has more than one count but fewer than ten. Here the CDR3 DNA reads TGTGCCACCACCGGACCGGATGGGTACGAGCAGTACTTC. It is translated as CATTGPDGYEQYF. V is TRBV21-1 and J is TRBJ2-7. TRBV21-1 is described as a pseudogene. The CDR3 runs 13 residues.

This clonotype turned up a few times. The chain combines TRBV20-1 with TRBJ2-1; 9 bases line up with TRBD2. CDR3 length equals 16 residues. The germline V gene encodes CDR1 DFQATT and CDR2 SNEGSKA (reference sequence). With V trimmed by 3 bases and J by 4 bases, 10 bases remained unmatched. CDR3 coding DNA: TGCAGTGCTAGGGTCGGTAGTAGCGGGGGATACAATGAGCAGTTCTTC. Translated, it gives CSARVGSSGGYNEQFF.

At least ten counts were recorded for this clonotype. This chain uses TRBV3-1 with TRBJ2-7; 14 bases match TRBD2. Looked up from germline, CDR1 is LGHDT and CDR2 is YNNKEL (reference sequence). The length of the CDR3 is 15 residues. Losses at the gene ends were 1 base for V and 4 bases for J; bases not matched to a gene: 0. CDR3 in amino acids: CASSQGTSGRYEQYF. CDR3 DNA sequence: TGTGCCAGCAGCCAAGGGACTAGCGGGAGGTACGAGCAGTACTTC.

V is TRBV25-1 and J is TRBJ2-3, with D perhaps given as TRBD1 or TRBD2 (5 bases each). Trimming shortened V by 5 bases and J by 4 bases, and 19 bases separated the two germline ends. CDR1 and CDR2 from the germline V gene are MGHDK and SYGVNS. The CDR3 sequence is 16 residues long. The CDR3 DNA follows: TGTGCCAGCAGTAAGTTGGGACCTTCACGCCCAGATACGCAGTATTTT. Translating it yields CASSKLGPSRPDTQYF.

There are a few counts of this clonotype. J is TRBJ2-3 and V is TRBV7-6; no clear D. The V gene lost 3 bases and the J gene lost 6 bases, with 10 bases spanning the gap. CDR1 SGHVS and CDR2 FNYEAQ come from the germline V gene. This CDR3 has 13 residues. This chain's CDR3 is CASSFEVWDTQYF. The DNA for the CDR3 is TGTGCCAGCAGCTTTGAGGTTTGGGATACGCAGTATTTT.

The genes are TRBV21-1 and TRBJ2-1; the D segment call TRBD1 is taken from the table without a DNA check. TRBV21-1 is assigned pseudogene status. This CDR3 is 13 amino acids long. DNA of the CDR3: TGTGCCACCATGGGGCAGGGTGTAGAGACCCAGTTCTTC. It is translated as CATMGQGVETQFF.

This clonotype came up a few times. This rearrangement joins TRBV28 to TRBJ1-6; TRBD1 might be the D (5 bases). Trimming left V 1 base short and J 8 bases short, with 12 bases between. Germline lookup yields CDR1 MDHEN and CDR2 SYDVKM. The CDR3 loop spans 15 amino acids. The CDR3 bases are TGTGCCAGCAGTTTATTAGGTAGGGGCTATTCACCCCTCCACTTT. Its protein product is CASSLLGRGYSPLHF.

V gene TRBV4-1 combines with J gene TRBJ1-5, with D hard to call. Germline lookup yields CDR1 MGHRA and CDR2 YSYEKL. V was clipped by 3 bases and J by 0 bases, with 12 bases between them. The CDR3 extends over 16 amino acids. CDR3: CASSQDVELSNQPQHF. CDR3 in DNA: TGCGCCAGCAGCCAGGACGTAGAGCTTAGCAATCAGCCCCAGCATTTT.